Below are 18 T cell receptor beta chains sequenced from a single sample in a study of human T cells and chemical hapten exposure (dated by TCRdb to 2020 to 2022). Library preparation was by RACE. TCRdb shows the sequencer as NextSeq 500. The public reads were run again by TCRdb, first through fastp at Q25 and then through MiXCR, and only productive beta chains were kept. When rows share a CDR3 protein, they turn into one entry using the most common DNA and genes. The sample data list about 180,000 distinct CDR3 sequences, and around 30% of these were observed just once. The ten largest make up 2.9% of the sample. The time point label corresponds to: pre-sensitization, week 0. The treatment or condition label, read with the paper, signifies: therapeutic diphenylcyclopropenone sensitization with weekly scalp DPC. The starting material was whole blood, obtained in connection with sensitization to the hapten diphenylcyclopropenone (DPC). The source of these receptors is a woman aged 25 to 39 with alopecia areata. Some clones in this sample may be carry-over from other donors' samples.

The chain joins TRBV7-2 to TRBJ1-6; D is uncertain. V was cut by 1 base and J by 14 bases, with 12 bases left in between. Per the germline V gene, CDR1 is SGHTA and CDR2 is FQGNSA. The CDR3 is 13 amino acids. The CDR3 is CASSLGPASTLHF. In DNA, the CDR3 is TGTGCCAGCAGCTTAGGGCCAGCGTCCACCCTCCACTTT.

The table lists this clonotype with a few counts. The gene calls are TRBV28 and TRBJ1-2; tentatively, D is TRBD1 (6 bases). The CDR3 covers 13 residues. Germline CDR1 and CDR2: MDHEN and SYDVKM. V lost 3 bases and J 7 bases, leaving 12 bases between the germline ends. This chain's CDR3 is CASSFYREAGYTF. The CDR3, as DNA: TGTGCCAGCAGTTTTTACAGGGAGGCTGGCTACACCTTC.

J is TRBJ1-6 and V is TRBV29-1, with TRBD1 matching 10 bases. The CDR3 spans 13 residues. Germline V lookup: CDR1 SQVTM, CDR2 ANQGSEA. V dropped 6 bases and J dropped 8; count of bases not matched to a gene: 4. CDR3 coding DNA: TGCAGCGTCGGTGGGACAGGGGATTCACCCCTCCACTTT. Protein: CSVGGTGDSPLHF.

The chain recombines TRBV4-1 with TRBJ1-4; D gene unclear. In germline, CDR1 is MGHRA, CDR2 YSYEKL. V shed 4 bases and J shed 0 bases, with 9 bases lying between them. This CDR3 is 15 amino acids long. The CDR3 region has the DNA TGCGCCAGCAGCCGGGCTTTTCCAACTAATGAAAAACTGTTTTTT. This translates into CASSRAFPTNEKLFF.

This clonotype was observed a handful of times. CDR3 sequence (DNA): TGTGCCAGCAGCCCAGGGGACACCCTTGAGGAGTACTTC. Its protein is CASSPGDTLEEYF. J is TRBJ2-4 and V is TRBV7-2; D might be TRBD1 (6 bases). CDR1 is SGHTA and CDR2 is FQGNSA in the germline V gene. The CDR3 has 13 amino acids. The ends were cut back, 5 bases at V and 14 bases at J, with 19 bases in the middle. Filled out from reference TRBV7-2 and TRBJ2-4, the complete variable domain reads GAGVSQSPSNKVTEKGKDVELRCDPISGHTALYWYRQSLGQGLEFLIYFQGNSAPDKSGLPSDRFSAERTGGSVSTLTIQRTQQEDSAVYLCASSPGDTLEEYFGAGTRLSVL.

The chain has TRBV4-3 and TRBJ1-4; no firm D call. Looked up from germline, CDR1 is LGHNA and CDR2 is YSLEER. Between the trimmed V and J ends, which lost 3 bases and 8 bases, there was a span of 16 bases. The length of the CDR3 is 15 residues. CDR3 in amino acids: CASSQEPGLGEKLFF. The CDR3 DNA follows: TGCGCCAGCAGCCAGGAACCCGGACTGGGCGAAAAACTGTTTTTT.

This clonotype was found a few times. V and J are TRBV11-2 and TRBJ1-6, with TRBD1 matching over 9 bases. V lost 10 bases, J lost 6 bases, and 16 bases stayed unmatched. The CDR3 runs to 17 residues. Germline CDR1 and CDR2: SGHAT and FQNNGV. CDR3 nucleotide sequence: TGTGCCACTTCGCTCAGCGGTGGGACAGGGTTTAATTCACCCCTCCACTTT. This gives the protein CATSLSGGTGFNSPLHF.

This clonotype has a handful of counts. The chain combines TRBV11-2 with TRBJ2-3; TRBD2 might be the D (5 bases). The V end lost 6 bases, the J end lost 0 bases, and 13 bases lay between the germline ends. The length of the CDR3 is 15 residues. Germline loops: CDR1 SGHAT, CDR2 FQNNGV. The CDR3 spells CASSSKRFSTDTQYF. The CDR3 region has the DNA TGTGCCAGCAGTAGTAAGCGGTTTAGCACAGATACGCAGTATTTT.

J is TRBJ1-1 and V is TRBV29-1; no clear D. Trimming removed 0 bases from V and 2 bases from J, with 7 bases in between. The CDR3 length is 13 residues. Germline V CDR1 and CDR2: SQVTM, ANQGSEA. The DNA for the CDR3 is TGCAGCGTTGAAGAGGGGATCAACACTGAAGCTTTCTTT. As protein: CSVEEGINTEAFF.

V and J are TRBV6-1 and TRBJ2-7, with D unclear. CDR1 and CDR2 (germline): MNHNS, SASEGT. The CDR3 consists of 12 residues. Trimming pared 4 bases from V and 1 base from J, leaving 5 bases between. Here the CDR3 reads CASSATSYEQYF. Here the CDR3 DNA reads TGTGCCAGCAGTGCCACTTCCTACGAGCAGTACTTC.

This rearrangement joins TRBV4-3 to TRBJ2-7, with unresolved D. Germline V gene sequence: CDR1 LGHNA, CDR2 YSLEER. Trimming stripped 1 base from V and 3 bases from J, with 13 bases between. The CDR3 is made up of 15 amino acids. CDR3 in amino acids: CASSQGYQAYYEQYF. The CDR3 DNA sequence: TGCGCCAGCAGCCAAGGCTACCAAGCTTACTACGAGCAGTACTTC.

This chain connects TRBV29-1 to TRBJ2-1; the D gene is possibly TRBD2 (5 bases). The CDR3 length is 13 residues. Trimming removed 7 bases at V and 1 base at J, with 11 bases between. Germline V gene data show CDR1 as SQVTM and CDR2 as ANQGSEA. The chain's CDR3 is CSASGISYNEQFF. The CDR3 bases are TGCAGCGCCTCGGGAATTTCCTACAATGAGCAGTTCTTC.

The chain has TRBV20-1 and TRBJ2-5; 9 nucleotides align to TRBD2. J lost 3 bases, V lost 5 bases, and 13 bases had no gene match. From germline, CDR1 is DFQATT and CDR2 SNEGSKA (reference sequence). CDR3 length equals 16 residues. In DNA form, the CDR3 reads TGCAGTGCTTCGCGGGGGGGTGGACAGCCCAAAGAGACCCAGTACTTC. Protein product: CSASRGGGQPKETQYF.

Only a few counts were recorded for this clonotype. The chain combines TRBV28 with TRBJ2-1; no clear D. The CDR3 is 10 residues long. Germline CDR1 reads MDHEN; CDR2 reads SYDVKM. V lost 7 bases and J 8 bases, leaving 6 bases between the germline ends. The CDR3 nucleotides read TGTGCCAGCATCGGACATGAGCAGTTCTTC. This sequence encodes CASIGHEQFF.

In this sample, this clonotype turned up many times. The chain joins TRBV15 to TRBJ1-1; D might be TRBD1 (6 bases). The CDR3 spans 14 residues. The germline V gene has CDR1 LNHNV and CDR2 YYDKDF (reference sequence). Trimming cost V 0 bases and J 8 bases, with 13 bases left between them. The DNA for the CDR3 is TGTGCCACCAGCAGAGATCGGGGGCCAGGGGAAGCTTTCTTT. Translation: CATSRDRGPGEAFF.

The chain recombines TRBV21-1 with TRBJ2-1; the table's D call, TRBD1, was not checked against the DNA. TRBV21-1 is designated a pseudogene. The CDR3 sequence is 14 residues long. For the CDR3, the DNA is TGTGCCAGCAGCCCAGGGACAGGGCACAATGAGCAGTTCTTC. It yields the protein CASSPGTGHNEQFF.

In DNA, the CDR3 is TGCGCCAGCAGCTTGTTAGCGGGGAGCTCTGGGGCCAACGTCCTGACTTTC. Amino acids: CASSLLAGSSGANVLTF. This chain links TRBV5-1 with TRBJ2-6; 8 bases agree with TRBD2. Germline CDR1 SGHRS, CDR2 YFSETQ. Trimming removed 1 base from V and 0 bases from J; junction bases left unmatched: 3. This CDR3 region has 17 residues. Drawing the rest from reference TRBV5-1 and TRBJ2-6, the complete variable domain is KAGVTQTPRYLIKTRGQQVTLSCSPISGHRSVSWYQQTPGQGLQFLFEYFSETQRNKGNFPGRFSGRQFSNSRSEMNVSTLELGDSALYLCASSLLAGSSGANVLTFGAGSRLTVL.

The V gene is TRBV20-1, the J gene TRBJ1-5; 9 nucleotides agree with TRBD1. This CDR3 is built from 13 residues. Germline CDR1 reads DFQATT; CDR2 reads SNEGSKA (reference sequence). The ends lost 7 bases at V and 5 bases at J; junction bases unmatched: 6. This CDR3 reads CSVPGQGDQPQHF. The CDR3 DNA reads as TGCAGTGTTCCGGGACAGGGAGATCAGCCCCAGCATTTT.